The rows below give T cell receptor beta chains drawn from one sample of a study of shared clonotypes between healthy human individuals. This table comes from immunoSEQ multiplex PCR, and its TCRdb copy is limited to in-frame clones, with some not included. The data contain roughly 1,000,000 clones, around 82% of them singletons. Sequences were obtained from memory CD4+ T cells from PBMCs. These receptors were taken from a man aged 18 to 30 in good health. Some clones in this sample may be carry-over from other donors' samples. The CDR3 runs from the conserved cysteine through the conserved F or W. A D gene is named only where the DNA matches it firmly. The listing skips clone size in some rows; elsewhere it reads once, few, many or a size class.

>TRBJ2-2|TRBV5-1|.|.
CASSLAGTGHNTGELFF
TGCGCCAGCAGCTTGGCAGGAACGGGACATAACACCGGGGAGCTGTTTTTT
>TRBJ1-1|TRBV28|.|.
CASGESHLGRNAFF
TGTGCCAGCGGGGAATCCCATCTAGGCCGAAACGCTTTCTTT
>TRBJ1-1|TRBV19|.|.
CASSIDTSRVYFF
TGTGCCAGTAGTATAGATACGTCCAGGGTATATTTCTTT
>TRBJ2-3|TRBV6-1|TRBD1|once
CASTGGSTDTQYF
TGTGCCAGTACAGGGGGGAGCACAGATACGCAGTATTTT
>TRBJ2-7|TRBV30|TRBD1|.
CAWSVQGYEQYF
TGTGCCTGGAGTGTACAGGGGTACGAGCAGTACTTC
>TRBJ2-1|TRBV18|.|.
CASSPGGLKQFF
TGTGCCAGCTCACCTGGAGGGTTGAAGCAGTTCTTC
>TRBJ1-4|TRBV28|.|.
CASSGQGNEKLFF
TGTGCCAGCTCAGGGCAGGGGAATGAAAAACTGTTTTTT
>TRBJ2-7|TRBV5-5|.|.
CASSFAGATYEQYF
TGTGCCAGCAGCTTTGCAGGGGCAACCTACGAGCAGTACTTC
>TRBJ2-1|TRBV6-5|.|once
CASKPYMGVYNEQFF
TGTGCCAGCAAACCTTATATGGGGGTCTACAATGAGCAGTTCTTC
>TRBJ2-7|TRBV28|.|.
CASSLSGLPYEQYF
TGTGCCAGCAGTTTATCGGGACTTCCCTACGAGCAGTACTTC
>TRBJ2-3|TRBV5-1|.|.
CASSSRLGPDTQYF
TGCGCCAGCAGCTCCAGACTGGGCCCAGATACGCAGTATTTT
>TRBJ1-1|TRBV10-3|.|few
CAITERGGGTEAFF
TGTGCCATCACCGAGAGGGGGGGAGGTACTGAAGCTTTCTTT
>TRBJ2-3|TRBV14|.|.
CASSQDLVGWGDTQYF
TGTGCCAGCAGCCAAGATCTGGTAGGGTGGGGAGATACGCAGTATTTT
>TRBJ2-7|TRBV30|.|.
CAWTIRGHYEQYF
TGTGCCTGGACCATCAGGGGTCACTACGAGCAGTACTTC
>TRBJ2-3|TRBV5-1|.|.
CASSFGGQSTDTQYF
TGCGCCAGCAGCTTTGGCGGGCAAAGCACAGATACGCAGTATTTT
>TRBJ2-1|TRBV7-3|TRBD2|.
CASSNPGLADHSYNEQFF
TGTGCCAGCAGCAACCCGGGACTAGCAGACCACTCCTACAATGAGCAGTTCTTC
>TRBJ2-3|TRBV30|.|few
CAWRNLVRDTQYF
TGTGCCTGGAGGAACCTAGTTAGGGATACGCAGTATTTT
>TRBJ1-1|TRBV6-1|.|.
CASSDQVMNTEAFF
TGTGCCAGCAGTGACCAGGTCATGAACACTGAAGCTTTCTTT
>TRBJ2-5|TRBV5-1|.|.
CASSLPQGGAQYF
TGCGCCAGCAGCTTGCCGCAGGGTGGTGCCCAGTACTTC
>TRBJ2-7|TRBV12-5|.|.
CASGSDSAYEQYF
TGTGCTAGTGGTTCGGACAGCGCCTACGAGCAGTACTTC
>TRBJ1-2|TRBV6-1|.|.
CASSDRGDYGYTF
TGTGCCAGCAGTGACAGGGGAGACTATGGCTACACCTTC
>TRBJ1-5|TRBV25-1|.|.
CASSDVGSNQPQHF
TGTGCCAGCAGTGATGTGGGTAGCAATCAGCCCCAGCATTTT
>TRBJ2-3|TRBV7-2|TRBD1|.
CASSTRQGSTQYF
TGTGCCAGCAGCACCCGACAGGGGAGCACGCAGTATTTT
>TRBJ1-2|TRBV15|.|.
CATSRASGGTYGYTF
TGTGCCACCAGCAGGGCATCGGGAGGAACCTATGGCTACACCTTC
>TRBJ2-7|TRBV28|.|.
CASSAQLDEQYF
TGTGCCAGCAGTGCCCAGTTAGACGAGCAGTACTTC
>TRBJ1-1|TRBV6-6|.|.
CASSLQDTEAFF
TGTGCCAGCAGTTTGCAGGACACTGAAGCTTTCTTT
>TRBJ1-4|TRBV6-6|.|once
CASRGQGLNGKLFF
TGTGCCAGCAGGGGACAAGGGCTCAACGGAAAACTGTTTTTT
>TRBJ2-2|TRBV7-2|.|.
CASSPQGSNTGELFF
TGTGCCAGCAGCCCTCAGGGATCGAACACCGGGGAGCTGTTTTTT
>TRBJ2-3|TRBV6-1|.|.
CASSERHSDTQYF
TGTGCCAGCAGTGAAAGGCACTCGGATACGCAGTATTTT
>TRBJ1-2|TRBV9|TRBD1|.
CASSPTGTGPGYTF
TGTGCCAGCAGCCCCACCGGGACAGGGCCCGGCTACACCTTC
>TRBJ2-1|TRBV9|.|.
CASSVGQINNEQFF
TGTGCCAGCAGCGTCGGACAGATCAACAATGAGCAGTTCTTC
>TRBJ2-3|TRBV2|TRBD2|.
CASRAVASGSTDTQYF
TGTGCCAGCAGGGCAGTGGCTAGCGGGAGCACAGATACGCAGTATTTT
>TRBJ2-5|TRBV25-1|.|.
CASSETSPRETQYF
TGTGCCAGCAGTGAAACTAGCCCGCGGGAGACCCAGTACTTC
>TRBJ1-5|TRBV6-1|.|.
CASSGQGVSGQPQHF
TGTGCCAGCAGTGGTCAGGGTGTCAGTGGTCAGCCCCAGCATTTT
>TRBJ2-6|TRBV6-6|.|.
CASSYKVSGANVLTF
TGTGCCAGCAGTTATAAAGTCTCTGGGGCCAACGTCCTGACTTTC
>TRBJ2-4|TRBV28|.|.
CASTDLDGRKNIQYF
TGTGCCAGCACTGACTTGGACGGAAGGAAAAACATTCAGTACTTC
>TRBJ2-3|TRBV7-9|.|once
CASSLDELGTSRGTDTQYF
TGTGCCAGCAGCTTAGATGAGTTAGGGACATCGAGGGGCACAGATACGCAGTATTTT
>TRBJ1-5|TRBV5-1|TRBD1|.
CASSPTGGGQPQHF
TGCGCCAGCAGCCCGACAGGGGGCGGTCAGCCCCAGCATTTT
>TRBJ2-3|TRBV15|.|.
CATSSPVPDTQYF
TGTGCCACCAGCAGTCCAGTCCCAGATACGCAGTATTTT
>TRBJ1-4|TRBV18|TRBD1|.
CASSLNTGQNEKLFF
TGTGCCAGCTCACTAAACACGGGACAGAATGAAAAACTGTTTTTT
>TRBJ2-7|TRBV14|TRBD1|.
CASSLKTGPFTDYYEQYF
TGTGCCAGCAGCCTAAAGACAGGGCCCTTCACCGACTACTACGAGCAGTACTTC
>TRBJ1-1|TRBV28|TRBD1|.
CASSLAGGTLNTEAFF
TGTGCCAGCAGTTTAGCAGGGGGCACATTGAACACTGAAGCTTTCTTT
>TRBJ2-1|TRBV7-9|TRBD2|many
CASSASASGIHNEQFF
TGTGCCAGCAGCGCTAGTGCTAGCGGAATTCACAATGAGCAGTTCTTC
>TRBJ2-2|TRBV28|.|.
CASRRELNTGELFF
TGTGCCAGCAGGAGAGAGCTGAACACCGGGGAGCTGTTTTTT
>TRBJ2-3|TRBV9|TRBD2|.
CASSVALTSGYTQYF
TGTGCCAGCAGCGTAGCTTTAACTAGCGGGTATACGCAGTATTTT
>TRBJ2-1|TRBV6-5|.|.
CASRKQLSNNEQFF
TGTGCCAGCAGAAAACAGCTAAGTAACAATGAGCAGTTCTTC
>TRBJ2-2|TRBV6-5|.|.
CASSLSTGELFF
TGTGCCAGCAGTCTAAGCACCGGGGAGCTGTTTTTT
>TRBJ2-2|TRBV5-4|.|.
CASSLLDLNGELFF
TGTGCCAGCAGCTTGCTGGACCTCAACGGGGAGCTGTTTTTT
>TRBJ2-2|TRBV10-2|.|.
CASSLNRVSTGELFF
TGCGCCAGCAGCCTCAACAGGGTGAGCACCGGGGAGCTGTTTTTT
>TRBJ1-1|TRBV28|.|few
CASSSGQGRLGVGNTEAFF
TGTGCCAGCAGTTCTGGGCAGGGAAGGCTAGGGGTGGGTAACACTGAAGCTTTCTTT
>TRBJ1-1|TRBV29-1|.|.
CSVGDTEAFF
TGCAGCGTTGGAGACACTGAAGCTTTCTTT
>TRBJ2-7|TRBV7-6|TRBD1|.
CASSTRQGGYEQYF
TGTGCCAGCAGCACCCGACAGGGGGGCTACGAGCAGTACTTC